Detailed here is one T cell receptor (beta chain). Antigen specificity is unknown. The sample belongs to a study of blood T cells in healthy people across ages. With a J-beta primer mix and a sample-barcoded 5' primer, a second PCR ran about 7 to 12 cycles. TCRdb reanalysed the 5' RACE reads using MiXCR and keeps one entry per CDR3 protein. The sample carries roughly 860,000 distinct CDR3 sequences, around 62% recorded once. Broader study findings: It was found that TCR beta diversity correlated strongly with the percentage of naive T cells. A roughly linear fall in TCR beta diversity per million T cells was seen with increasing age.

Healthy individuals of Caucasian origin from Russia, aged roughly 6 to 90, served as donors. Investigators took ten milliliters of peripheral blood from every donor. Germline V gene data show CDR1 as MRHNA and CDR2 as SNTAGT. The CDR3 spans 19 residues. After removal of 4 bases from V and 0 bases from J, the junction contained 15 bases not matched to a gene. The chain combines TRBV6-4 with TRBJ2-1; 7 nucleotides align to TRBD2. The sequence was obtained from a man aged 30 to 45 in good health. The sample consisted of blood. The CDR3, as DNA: TGTGCCAGCAGTGCCACGGGAATCGCTAGCGGTAACTCCTACAATGAGCAGTTCTTC. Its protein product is CASSATGIASGNSYNEQFF.